This T cell receptor beta chain was sequenced for a study of read filtering for tumor transcriptome and immune sequencing. Study-wide background: IR-seq gave about 3.5 to 10.27 million TCR reads per sample; RNA-seq gave about 75 to 1,300.

Every patient had bone marrow sampled while the disease was active. Concerning this clonotype itself: Its target is not known.

Molecular barcoded adaptors covering alpha/delta and beta/gamma chains were used on roughly 400 ng RNA. TCRdb processed the reads anew with MiXCR; each CDR3 protein has one entry. This table holds tens of thousands of distinct CDR3 sequences, over 11% found once. CDR3 length equals 13 residues. The germline V gene encodes CDR1 SGHTA and CDR2 FQGNSA. The V gene end was trimmed by 5 bases and the J gene end by 9 bases; junction bases not matched to a gene: 7. Overall study findings and caveats: The sorted CD138-negative fraction was a mixed bone marrow immune population, not purified T cells. Even smaller IR-seq throughput identified most shared clonotypes.

The sample taken for sequencing was a population of CD138-negative cells sorted from bone marrow. The sequence was collected from a donor older than 35 with multiple myeloma. The chain couples TRBV7-2 to TRBJ1-3; 7 bases match TRBD1. CDR3 sequence (DNA): TGTGCCAGCAGCCTCCGGGACAGCCCCACCATATATTTT. Its protein product is CASSLRDSPTIYF.